The 3 T cell receptor beta chains reported below all come from one sample, sequenced in a study of T cells in Graves' hyperthyroidism and ophthalmopathy. Amplified TCR beta CDR3 regions derived from RNA transcripts. TCR CDR3 underwent first-round RT-PCR with the HTBI primer set. Each CDR3 protein is one row after TCRdb ran MiXCR on the multiplex PCR reads. The sample includes hundreds of thousands of distinct CDR3 sequences, roughly 13% of them seen just once. Input material: blood. All receptors derive from a woman aged 25 to 39 with Graves' hyperthyroidism that later progressed to Graves' ophthalmopathy.

The rearrangement links TRBV19 to TRBJ2-7, with a weak D call TRBD2 (6 bases). CDR3 length: 14 residues. Trimming stripped 1 base from V and 4 bases from J, with 11 bases between. Germline V gene sequence: CDR1 LNHDA, CDR2 SQIVND (reference sequence). In DNA, the CDR3 is TGTGCCAGTAGTATAGTGGCGGGGAGGTACGAGCAGTACTTC. Amino acids: CASSIVAGRYEQYF.

This clonotype was detected ten times or more. The chain uses TRBV5-1 and TRBJ2-1, with TRBD1 matching 8 bases. With 3 bases clipped from V and 1 base from J, the junction kept 15 bases outside the gene matches. The CDR3 extends over 19 amino acids. The germline V gene encodes CDR1 SGHRS and CDR2 YFSETQ. In nucleotides, the CDR3 is TGCGCCAGCAGCTCCCAGGGGGCGGACGGCATTCTGTCCTACAATGAGCAGTTCTTC. Encoded protein: CASSSQGADGILSYNEQFF.

There are many counts of this clonotype. CDR3 protein: CASSYSDGGTDTQYF. CDR3 sequence (DNA): TGTGCCAGCAGTTACTCGGACGGGGGCACAGATACGCAGTATTTT. V is TRBV6-2 or TRBV6-3 and J is TRBJ2-3, with D possibly matching TRBD2 (5 bases). The CDR3 runs to 15 residues. V was shortened by 0 bases and J by 1 base, with 8 bases between the two germline ends. CDR1 is MNHEY and CDR2 is SVGEGT in the germline V gene.